This T cell receptor beta chain was sequenced during a study of cytomegalovirus exposure and HLA in healthy donors. Only one count was recorded for this clone. Its antigen is undetermined. Between the trimmed V and J ends, which lost 0 bases and 1 base, there was a span of 7 bases. Germline lookup yields CDR1 SGHKS and CDR2 YYEKEE (reference sequence). This CDR3 comprises 14 residues. The donors were part of the validation cohort of 120 subjects. That cohort was separate from the first cohort, which comprised some 670 subjects. Method: immunoSEQ multiplex PCR; TCRdb's copy keeps in-frame clones and lacks some. The sample records over 90,000 clones, approximately 95% being singletons. Study-level findings and limits: The authors listed approximately 160 TCR beta chains as cytomegalovirus-associated. That first-cohort TCR clusters tended to co-occur in the approximately 110 validation repertoires was found in a later analysis.

The clonotype was recovered from a woman aged 18-29 years in good health and CMV-seronegative. The chain is built from TRBV5-5 and TRBJ2-5, with D perhaps TRBD1 (6 bases). Input material: PBMCs. Written as DNA, the CDR3 is TGTGCCAGCAGCTTGGGACAGGTCCAAGAGACCCAGTACTTC. Its translation: CASSLGQVQETQYF.